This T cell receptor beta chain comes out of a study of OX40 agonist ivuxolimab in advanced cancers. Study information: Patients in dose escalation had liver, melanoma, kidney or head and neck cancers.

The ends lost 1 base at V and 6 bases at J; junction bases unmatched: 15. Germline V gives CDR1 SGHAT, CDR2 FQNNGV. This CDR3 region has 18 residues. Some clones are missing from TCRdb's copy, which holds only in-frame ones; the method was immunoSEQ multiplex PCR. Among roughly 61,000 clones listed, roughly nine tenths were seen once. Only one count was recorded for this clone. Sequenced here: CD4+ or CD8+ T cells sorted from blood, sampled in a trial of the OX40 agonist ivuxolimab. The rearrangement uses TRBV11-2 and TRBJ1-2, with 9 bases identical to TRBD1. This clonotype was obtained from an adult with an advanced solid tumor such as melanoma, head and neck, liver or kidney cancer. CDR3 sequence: CASSLGPSTGQGSDGYTF. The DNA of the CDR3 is TGTGCCAGCAGCTTAGGACCCTCTACGGGACAGGGAAGTGATGGCTACACCTTC.